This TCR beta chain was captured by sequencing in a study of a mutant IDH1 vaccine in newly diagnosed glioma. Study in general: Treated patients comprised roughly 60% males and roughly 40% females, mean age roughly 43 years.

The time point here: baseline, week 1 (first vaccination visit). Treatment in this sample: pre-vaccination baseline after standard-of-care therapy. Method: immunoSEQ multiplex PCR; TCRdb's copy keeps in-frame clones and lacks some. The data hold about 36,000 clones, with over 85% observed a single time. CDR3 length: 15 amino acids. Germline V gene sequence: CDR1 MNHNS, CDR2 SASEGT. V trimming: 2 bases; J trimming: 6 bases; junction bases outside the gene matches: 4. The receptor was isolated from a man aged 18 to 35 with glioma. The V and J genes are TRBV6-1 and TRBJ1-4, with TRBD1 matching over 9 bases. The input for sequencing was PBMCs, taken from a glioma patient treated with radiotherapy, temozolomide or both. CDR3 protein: CASSEWRDRDEKLFF. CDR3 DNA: TGTGCCAGCAGTGAATGGAGGGACAGGGATGAAAAACTGTTTTTT.